One sample yielded the 25 T cell receptor beta chains listed below, sequenced in a study of regulatory T cells in long-lasting Graves disease. Both iRepertoire HTBI primers and Arm-PCR of CDR3 regions were used to build the TCR beta libraries. TCRdb ran MiXCR on the multiplex PCR reads and lists one entry per CDR3 protein. There are around 340,000 distinct CDR3 sequences in the sample; around a fifth occur only once, and just under 30% lies in the top ten. Indicated time point: persistent/refractory GD, antithyroid drugs over 5 years with positive TRAb. Generation of the TCR library employed RNA extracted from PBMCs. The sequences come from peripheral blood mononuclear cells (PBMCs), collected when the disease was refractory, from a patient treated with antithyroid drugs. The source is a female donor with Graves disease.

This clonotype appeared once. The CDR3 sequence: CASSFSGTGDYNEQFF. The CDR3, as DNA: TGTGCCAGTAGTTTCTCCGGGACAGGGGACTACAATGAGCAGTTCTTC. J is TRBJ2-1 and V is TRBV19, with TRBD1 matching 10 bases. The CDR3 runs to 16 residues. CDR1 and CDR2 (germline): LNHDA, SQIVND (reference sequence). The V and J ends lost 5 bases and 3 bases, in that order; junction bases with no gene match: 7.

CDR3 nucleotides: TGTGCCAGCAGTGAATTAGTGGGAGGACAGTACTTC. This encodes CASSELVGGQYF. The rearrangement joins TRBV25-1 to TRBJ2-7; possibly TRBD2 for D (6 bases). This CDR3 has 12 residues. Per the germline V gene, CDR1 is MGHDK and CDR2 is SYGVNS. With 1 base removed from V and 10 bases from J, the gap between germline ends came to 11 bases.

This clonotype was seen a handful of times. The genes are TRBV11-3 and TRBJ1-1; D gene unclear. This CDR3 region has 17 residues. V shed 5 bases and J shed 2 bases, with 21 bases lying between them. Germline V lookup: CDR1 SGHNT, CDR2 YENEEA. In DNA form, the CDR3 reads TGTGCCAGCAGCGGGTGGGAAACTCCCTTGGTAAACACTGAAGCTTTCTTT. This sequence encodes CASSGWETPLVNTEAFF.

This clonotype has a handful of counts. This chain links TRBV10-3 with TRBJ1-5; the D gene is possibly TRBD1 (5 bases). CDR1 is ENHRY and CDR2 is SYGVKD in the germline V gene. V was pared by 2 bases and J by 3 bases, with 8 bases between. The CDR3 contains 14 residues. CDR3 protein: CAISEARDNQPQHF. The CDR3, as DNA: TGTGCCATCAGTGAGGCCAGGGACAATCAGCCCCAGCATTTT.

Ten or more counts support this clonotype. The DNA of the CDR3 is TGTGCCAGCAGTGCAGCGGGAGGGTGGGACGAGCAGTACTTC. Translation gives CASSAAGGWDEQYF. The rearrangement links TRBV2 to TRBJ2-7; 10 bases line up with TRBD2. Germline lookup yields CDR1 SNHLY and CDR2 FYNNEI. The CDR3 contains 14 residues. The V segment lost 4 bases and the J segment 5 bases; nucleotides outside the gene matches: 5.

This clonotype was counted a few times. V usage is TRBV6-5 and J usage is TRBJ1-5; D is possibly TRBD1 (6 bases). V was trimmed by 2 bases and J by 6 bases, leaving 11 bases between them. The V gene's germline CDR1 is MNHEY and CDR2 SVGAGI. This CDR3 spans 14 amino acids. This CDR3 is CASSYGEGGQPQHF. In DNA form, the CDR3 reads TGTGCCAGCAGTTACGGTGAAGGGGGTCAGCCCCAGCATTTT.

This clonotype came up a few times. The gene calls are TRBV4-1 and TRBJ2-7; TRBD1 matches 7 bases. The CDR3 has 15 amino acids. Per the germline V gene, CDR1 is MGHRA and CDR2 is YSYEKL. With V trimmed by 3 bases and J by 2 bases, 7 bases remained unmatched. CDR3 bases: TGCGCCAGCAGCCAGGAAAACAGGGGAACCTACGAGCAGTACTTC. Translated: CASSQENRGTYEQYF.

The sample holds a few counts of this clonotype. CDR3 sequence (DNA): TGTGCCAGCTCAATTGACAGGGGGCAGCCCCAGCATTTT. Translating it yields CASSIDRGQPQHF. This chain links TRBV18 with TRBJ1-5; 9 bases are a match to TRBD1. V gave up 5 bases and J gave up 7 bases; unmatched junction bases: 3. CDR3 size: 13 residues. The germline gives CDR1 KGHSH, CDR2 LQKENI.

At least ten counts were recorded for this clonotype. The junction and the germline gene differ at one end; a read error may be behind it. V and J are TRBV5-1 and TRBJ2-7; D unresolved. In germline, CDR1 is SGHRS, CDR2 YFSETQ. The CDR3 has 11 residues. The CDR3 protein is CASSSDYEQYF. The CDR3 nucleotides are TGTGCCAGCAGCTCGGACTACGAGCAGTACTTC.

The chain recombines TRBV6-1 with TRBJ2-5, with D unresolved. V was clipped by 2 bases and J by 4 bases, with 5 bases between them. Germline CDR1 is MNHNS and CDR2 is SASEGT. The length of the CDR3 is 12 residues. The CDR3 region has the DNA TGTGCCAGCAGTGAATTTTCAGAGACCCAGTACTTC. Its protein product is CASSEFSETQYF.

The gene calls are TRBV20-1 and TRBJ2-7, with TRBD2 matching over 7 bases. Germline CDR1 reads DFQATT; CDR2 reads SNEGSKA (reference sequence). J was trimmed by 0 bases and V by 8 bases; bases with no gene match: 7. The CDR3 has 13 amino acids. CDR3 amino acids: CSPKGGSSYEQYF. CDR3 sequence (DNA): TGCAGTCCAAAAGGCGGGAGCTCCTACGAGCAGTACTTC.

This clonotype was observed at least ten times. The chain recombines TRBV6-1 with TRBJ2-7; TRBD2 agrees at 8 bases. Germline loops: CDR1 MNHNS, CDR2 SASEGT. This CDR3 comprises 12 residues. V dropped 7 bases and J dropped 3; count of bases not matched to a gene: 2. As DNA, the CDR3 is TGTGCCAGCACCGGGAGGGGCTACGAGCAGTACTTC. Translating gives CASTGRGYEQYF.

A remark on this clonotype: This may come from a read error, since a much larger clone is one base off. The chain combines TRBV6-1 with TRBJ1-1, with D maybe TRBD1 (5 bases). Germline V lookup: CDR1 MNHNS, CDR2 SASEGT. The CDR3 consists of 14 residues. The chain's CDR3 is CASSVTGGGTGAFF. As DNA, the CDR3 is TGTGCCAGCAGTGTCACGGGGGGTGGCACTGGAGCTTTCTTT.

This clonotype has a single count. The rearrangement joins TRBV6-2 or TRBV6-3 to TRBJ2-7; no clear D. Germline-derived CDR1 and CDR2 are MNHEY and SVGEGT. V lost 5 bases, J lost 2 bases, and 16 bases lay in between. The CDR3 consists of 15 residues. For the CDR3, the DNA is TGTGCCAGCAGTCGCGCGATGTCGCTAACCTACGAGCAGTACTTC. As protein: CASSRAMSLTYEQYF.

Ten or more counts support this clonotype. The rearrangement links TRBV7-2 to TRBJ2-7; 7 positions agree with TRBD2. In germline, CDR1 is SGHTA, CDR2 FQGNSA. Trimming at V came to 1 base and at J to 2 bases, leaving 8 bases not matched to a gene. The CDR3 is 16 amino acids. The CDR3 DNA reads TGTGCCAGCAGCTTAGAGGCGGGAGCCCTTACCTACGAGCAGTACTTC. It is translated as CASSLEAGALTYEQYF.

This sequence joins TRBV20-1 and TRBJ1-5, with D hard to call. The germline CDR1 and CDR2 sequences are DFQATT and SNEGSKA (reference sequence). V lost 1 base, J lost 0 bases, and 4 bases lay in between. The length of the CDR3 is 13 residues. Written as DNA, the CDR3 is TGCAGTGCTAGAGCCAATAGCAATCAGCCCCAGCATTTT. As protein: CSARANSNQPQHF.

The gene calls are TRBV7-9 and TRBJ2-7; TRBD1 agrees at 7 bases. The V gene's germline CDR1 is SEHNR and CDR2 FQNEAQ (reference sequence). With 9 bases clipped from V and 0 bases from J, the junction kept 14 bases outside the gene matches. The CDR3 length is 16 residues. This CDR3 reads CASYRGGPTPSYEQYF. The CDR3 nucleotides are TGTGCCAGTTATAGAGGGGGCCCGACACCCTCCTACGAGCAGTACTTC.

This clonotype was observed a handful of times. This sequence joins TRBV6-2 or TRBV6-3 and TRBJ2-1; 10 bases agree with TRBD1. The CDR3 runs 15 residues. Germline lookup yields CDR1 MNHEY and CDR2 SVGEGT. With 0 bases clipped from V and 8 bases from J, the junction kept 4 bases outside the gene matches. CDR3 protein: CASSYSRDRGHEQFF. The DNA for the CDR3 is TGTGCCAGCAGTTACTCGAGGGACAGGGGTCATGAGCAGTTCTTC.

This rearrangement joins TRBV5-1 to TRBJ2-7; a weak D match, TRBD1 (6 bases). The length of the CDR3 is 15 residues. Trimming took off 0 bases at V and 5 bases at J, with 15 bases between the two ends. Germline CDR1 reads SGHRS; CDR2 reads YFSETQ. CDR3: CASSLAYRELNEQYF. CDR3 sequence (DNA): TGCGCCAGCAGCTTGGCCTACAGGGAACTGAACGAGCAGTACTTC.

Remarks on this clonotype: At one boundary the junction diverges from the germline segment, which might be a read error. The rearrangement uses TRBV5-8 and TRBJ2-7; D possibly corresponds to TRBD2 (6 bases). CDR1 SGHTS and CDR2 YDEGEE come from the germline V gene. The length of the CDR3 is 17 residues. CDR3 coding DNA: TGTGCCAACAGCTTTCGGGAGAGTGAGAATAATCCCTACGAGCAGTACTTC. Protein product: CANSFRESENNPYEQYF.

Ten or more counts support this clonotype. The rearrangement joins TRBV2 to TRBJ1-4; D ambiguous. Germline CDR1 reads SNHLY; CDR2 reads FYNNEI. This CDR3 comprises 17 residues. Trimming pared 2 bases from V and 6 bases from J, leaving 19 bases between. CDR3 nucleotide sequence: TGTGCCAGCAGTGAATATAGACCCTCCTACTTTTATGAAAAACTGTTTTTT. Protein: CASSEYRPSYFYEKLFF.

This clonotype appeared many times. The chain carries TRBV20-1 and TRBJ1-2; 9 bases agree with TRBD1. Trimming removed 2 bases from V and 7 bases from J; junction bases left unmatched: 8. The CDR3 runs to 14 residues. Per germline, CDR1 DFQATT and CDR2 SNEGSKA (reference sequence). Here the CDR3 reads CSARPPGQGSGYTF. DNA of the CDR3: TGCAGTGCTAGACCTCCGGGACAGGGATCTGGCTACACCTTC.

This clonotype was detected many times. This sequence joins TRBV18 and TRBJ1-1; possibly TRBD1 for D (5 bases). The CDR3 has 13 residues. Trimming took 6 bases from V and 5 from J, leaving 13 bases between them. The germline V gene encodes CDR1 KGHSH and CDR2 LQKENI. The CDR3: CASSQGTETEAFF. In nucleotides, the CDR3 is TGTGCCAGCTCGCAGGGTACAGAAACTGAAGCTTTCTTT.

The chain is built from TRBV9 and TRBJ2-3, with 9 bases that match TRBD2. The CDR3 totals 21 residues. J gave up 4 bases and V 0 bases, and 21 bases lay outside the gene matches. CDR1 is SGDLS and CDR2 is YYNGEE in the germline V gene. The chain's CDR3 is CASSVGASLGGRAGGADTQYF. The CDR3 coding sequence is TGTGCCAGCAGCGTAGGGGCCAGTTTGGGCGGGAGGGCCGGAGGAGCAGATACGCAGTATTTT.

This clonotype was found a few times. V and J are TRBV2 and TRBJ1-2; D remains unclear. The germline gives CDR1 SNHLY, CDR2 FYNNEI. V was pared by 7 bases and J by 5 bases, with 11 bases between. The CDR3 consists of 12 residues. The DNA of the CDR3 is TGTGCCAGCAACGAAGAGTCTTATGGCTACACCTTC. It specifies CASNEESYGYTF.